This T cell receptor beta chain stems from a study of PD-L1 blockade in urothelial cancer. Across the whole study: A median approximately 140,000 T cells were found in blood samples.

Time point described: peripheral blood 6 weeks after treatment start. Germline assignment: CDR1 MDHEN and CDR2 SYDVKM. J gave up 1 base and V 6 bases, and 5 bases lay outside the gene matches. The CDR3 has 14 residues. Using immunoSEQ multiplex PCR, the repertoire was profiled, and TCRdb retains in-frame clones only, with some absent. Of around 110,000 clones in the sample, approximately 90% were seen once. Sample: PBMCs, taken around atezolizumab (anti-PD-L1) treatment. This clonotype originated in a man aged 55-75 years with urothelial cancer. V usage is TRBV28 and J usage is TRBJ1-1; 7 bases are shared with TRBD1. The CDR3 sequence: CASSSGTANTEAFF. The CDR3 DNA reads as TGTGCCAGCAGCTCCGGGACAGCGAACACTGAAGCTTTCTTT.